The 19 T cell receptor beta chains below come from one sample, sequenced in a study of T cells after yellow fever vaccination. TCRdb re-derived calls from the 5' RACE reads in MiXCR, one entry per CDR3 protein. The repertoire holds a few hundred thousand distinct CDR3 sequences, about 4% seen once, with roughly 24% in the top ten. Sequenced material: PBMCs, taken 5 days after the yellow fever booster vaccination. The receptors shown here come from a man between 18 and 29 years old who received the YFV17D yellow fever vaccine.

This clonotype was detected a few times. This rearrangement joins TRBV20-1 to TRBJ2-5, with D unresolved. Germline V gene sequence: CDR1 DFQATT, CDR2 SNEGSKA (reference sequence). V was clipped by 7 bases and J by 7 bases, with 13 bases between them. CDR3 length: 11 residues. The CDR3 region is CSVLGLGTQYF. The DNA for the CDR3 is TGCAGTGTTTTGGGCCTGGGGACCCAGTACTTC.

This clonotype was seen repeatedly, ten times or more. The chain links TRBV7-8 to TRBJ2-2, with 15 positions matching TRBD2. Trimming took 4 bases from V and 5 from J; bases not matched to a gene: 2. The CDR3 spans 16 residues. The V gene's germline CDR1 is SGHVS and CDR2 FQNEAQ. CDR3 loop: CASSSGLAGGTGELFF. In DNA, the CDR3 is TGTGCCAGCAGCTCGGGACTAGCGGGGGGAACCGGGGAGCTGTTTTTT.

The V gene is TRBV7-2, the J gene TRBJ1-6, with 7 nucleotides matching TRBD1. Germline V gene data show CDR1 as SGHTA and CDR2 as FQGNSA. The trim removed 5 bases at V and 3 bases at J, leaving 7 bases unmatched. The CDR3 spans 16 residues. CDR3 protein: CASSQSTGSYNSPLHF. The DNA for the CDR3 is TGTGCCAGCAGCCAGTCGACAGGGAGCTATAATTCACCCCTCCACTTT.

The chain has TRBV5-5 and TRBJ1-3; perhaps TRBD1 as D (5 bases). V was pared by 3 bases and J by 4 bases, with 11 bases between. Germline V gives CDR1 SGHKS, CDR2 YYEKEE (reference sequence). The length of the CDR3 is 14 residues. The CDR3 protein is CASSWGTAGNTIYF. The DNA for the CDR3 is TGTGCCAGCAGCTGGGGGACGGCAGGAAACACCATATATTTT.

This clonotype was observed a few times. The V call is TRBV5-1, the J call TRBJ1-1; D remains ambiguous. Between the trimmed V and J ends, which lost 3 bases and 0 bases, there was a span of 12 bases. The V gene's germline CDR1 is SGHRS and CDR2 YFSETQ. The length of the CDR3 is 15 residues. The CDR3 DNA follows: TGCGCCAGCAGCTCCACCCCGGCCCTGAACACTGAAGCTTTCTTT. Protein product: CASSSTPALNTEAFF. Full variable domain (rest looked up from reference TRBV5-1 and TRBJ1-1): KAGVTQTPRYLIKTRGQQVTLSCSPISGHRSVSWYQQTPGQGLQFLFEYFSETQRNKGNFPGRFSGRQFSNSRSEMNVSTLELGDSALYLCASSSTPALNTEAFFGQGTRLTVV.

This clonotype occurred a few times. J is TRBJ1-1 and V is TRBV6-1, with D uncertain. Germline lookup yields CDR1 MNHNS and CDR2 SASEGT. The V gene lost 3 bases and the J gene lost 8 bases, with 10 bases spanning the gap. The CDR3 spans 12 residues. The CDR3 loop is CASSEVVLEAFF. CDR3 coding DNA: TGTGCCAGCAGTGAGGTGGTCCTGGAAGCTTTCTTT.

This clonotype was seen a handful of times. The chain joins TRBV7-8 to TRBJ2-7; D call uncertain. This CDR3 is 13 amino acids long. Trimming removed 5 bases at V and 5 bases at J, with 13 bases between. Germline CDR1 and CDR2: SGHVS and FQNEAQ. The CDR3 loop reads CASSLTLPNEQYF. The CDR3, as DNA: TGTGCCAGCAGCCTGACCCTCCCTAACGAGCAGTACTTC.

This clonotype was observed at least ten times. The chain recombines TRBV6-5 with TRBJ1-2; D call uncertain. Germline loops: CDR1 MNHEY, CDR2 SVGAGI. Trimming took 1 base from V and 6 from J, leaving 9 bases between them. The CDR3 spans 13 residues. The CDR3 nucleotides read TGTGCCAGCAGTTACTTAAGGTCCAATGGCTACACCTTC. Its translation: CASSYLRSNGYTF.

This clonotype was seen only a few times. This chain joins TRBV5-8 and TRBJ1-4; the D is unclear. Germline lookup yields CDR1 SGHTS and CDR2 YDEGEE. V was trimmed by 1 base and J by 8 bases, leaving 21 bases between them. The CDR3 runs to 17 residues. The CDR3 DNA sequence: TGTGCCAGCAGCTTGTTCGAGGACGCGGAGGGAGGGGAAAAACTGTTTTTT. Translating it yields CASSLFEDAEGGEKLFF.

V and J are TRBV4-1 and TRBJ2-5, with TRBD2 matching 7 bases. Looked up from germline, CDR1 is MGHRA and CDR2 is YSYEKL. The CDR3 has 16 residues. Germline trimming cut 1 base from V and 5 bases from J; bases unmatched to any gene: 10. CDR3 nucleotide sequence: TGCGCCAGCAGCCAAGTCGCAGCCCTGCGGGGGGAGACCCAGTACTTC. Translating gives CASSQVAALRGETQYF.

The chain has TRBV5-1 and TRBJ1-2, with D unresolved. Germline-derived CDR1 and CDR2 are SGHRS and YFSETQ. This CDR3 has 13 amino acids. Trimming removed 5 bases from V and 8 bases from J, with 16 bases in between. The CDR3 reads CASSSDRLRGYTF. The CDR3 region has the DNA TGCGCCAGCAGTTCGGACCGCCTAAGAGGCTACACCTTC.

The DNA for the CDR3 is TGTGCCAGCAGCCCGAGCGGGGGCCCTAAAGAGACCCAGTACTTC. Translation: CASSPSGGPKETQYF. The chain uses TRBV5-4 and TRBJ2-5; 8 nucleotides agree with TRBD2. CDR1 and CDR2 from the germline V gene are SGHNT and YYREEE (reference sequence). The V and J ends lost 4 bases and 3 bases, in that order; junction bases with no gene match: 8. CDR3 size: 15 residues. The full variable domain, in which reference TRBV5-4 and TRBJ2-5 provide the parts outside the CDR3, is ETGVTQSPTHLIKTRGQQVTLRCSSQSGHNTVSWYQQALGQGPQFIFQYYREEENGRGNFPPRFSGLQFPNYSSELNVNALELDDSALYLCASSPSGGPKETQYFGPGTRLLVL.

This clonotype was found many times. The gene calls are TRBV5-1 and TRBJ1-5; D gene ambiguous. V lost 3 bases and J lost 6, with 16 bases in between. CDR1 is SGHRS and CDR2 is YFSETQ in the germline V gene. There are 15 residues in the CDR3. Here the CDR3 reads CASSSGLGSGQPQHF. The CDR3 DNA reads TGCGCCAGCAGCTCTGGCCTCGGGAGTGGTCAGCCCCAGCATTTT.

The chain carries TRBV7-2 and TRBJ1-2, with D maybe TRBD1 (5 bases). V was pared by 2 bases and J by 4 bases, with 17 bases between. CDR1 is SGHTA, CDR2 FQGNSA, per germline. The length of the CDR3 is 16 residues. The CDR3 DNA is TGTGCCAGCAGCTTAAGGTTGGGGGGATCTGGCTATGGCTACACCTTC. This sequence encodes CASSLRLGGSGYGYTF.

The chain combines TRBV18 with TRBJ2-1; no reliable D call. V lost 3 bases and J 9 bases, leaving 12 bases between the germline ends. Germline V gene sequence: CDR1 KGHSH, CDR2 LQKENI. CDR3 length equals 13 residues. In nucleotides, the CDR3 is TGTGCCAGCTCACCGCCCCCCCCTGGTGAGCAGTTCTTC. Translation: CASSPPPPGEQFF.

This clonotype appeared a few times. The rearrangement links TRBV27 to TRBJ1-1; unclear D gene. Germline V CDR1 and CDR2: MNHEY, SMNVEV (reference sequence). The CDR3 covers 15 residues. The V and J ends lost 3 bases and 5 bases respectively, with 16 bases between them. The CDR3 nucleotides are TGTGCCAGCAGTTTTGTTGGTAATTTTGGAACTGAAGCTTTCTTT. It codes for CASSFVGNFGTEAFF.

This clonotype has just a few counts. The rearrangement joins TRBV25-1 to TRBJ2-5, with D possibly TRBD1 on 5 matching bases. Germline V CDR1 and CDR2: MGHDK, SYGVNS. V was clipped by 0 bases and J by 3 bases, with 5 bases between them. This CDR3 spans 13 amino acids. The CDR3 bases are TGTGCCAGCAGTGAATACAGGGAAGAGACCCAGTACTTC. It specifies CASSEYREETQYF.

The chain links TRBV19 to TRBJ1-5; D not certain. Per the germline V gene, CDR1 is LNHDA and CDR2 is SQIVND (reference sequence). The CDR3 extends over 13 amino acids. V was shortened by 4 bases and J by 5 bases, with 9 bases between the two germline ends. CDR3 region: CASSTRADQPQHF. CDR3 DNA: TGTGCCAGTAGTACACGGGCCGATCAGCCCCAGCATTTT. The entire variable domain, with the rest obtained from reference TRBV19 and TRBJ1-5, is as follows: DGGITQSPKYLFRKEGQNVTLSCEQNLNHDAMYWYRQDPGQGLRLIYYSQIVNDFQKGDIAEGYSVSREKKESFPLTVTSAQKNPTAFYLCASSTRADQPQHFGDGTRLSIL.

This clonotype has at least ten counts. This CDR3 reads CASSLMGTGPNQPQHF. CDR3 nucleotides: TGTGCCAGCAGCCTGATGGGGACAGGGCCTAATCAGCCCCAGCATTTT. The chain joins TRBV5-6 to TRBJ1-5, with 9 bases lining up with TRBD1. V shed 4 bases, J shed 4 bases, and the junction held 9 bases outside the gene matches. The CDR3 spans 16 residues. In germline, CDR1 is SGHDT, CDR2 YYEEEE.